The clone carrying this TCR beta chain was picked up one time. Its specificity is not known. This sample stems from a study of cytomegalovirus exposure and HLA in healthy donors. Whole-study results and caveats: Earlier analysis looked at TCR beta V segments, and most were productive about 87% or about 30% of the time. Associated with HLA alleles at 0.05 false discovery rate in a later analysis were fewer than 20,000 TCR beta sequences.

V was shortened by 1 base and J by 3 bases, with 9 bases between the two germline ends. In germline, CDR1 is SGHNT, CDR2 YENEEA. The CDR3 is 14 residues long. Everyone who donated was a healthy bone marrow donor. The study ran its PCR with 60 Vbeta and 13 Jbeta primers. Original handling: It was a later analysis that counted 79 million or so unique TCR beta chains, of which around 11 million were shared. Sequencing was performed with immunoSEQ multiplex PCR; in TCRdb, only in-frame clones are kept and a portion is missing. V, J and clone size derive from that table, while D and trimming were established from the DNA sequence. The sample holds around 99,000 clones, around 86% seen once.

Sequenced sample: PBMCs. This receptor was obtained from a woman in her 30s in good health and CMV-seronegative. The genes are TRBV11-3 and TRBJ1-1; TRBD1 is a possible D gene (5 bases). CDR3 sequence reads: CASSLGGGDTEAFF. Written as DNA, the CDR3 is TGTGCCAGCAGCTTAGGGGGGGGAGACACTGAAGCTTTCTTT.